One and the same sample provided the 27 T cell receptor beta chains below, sequenced in a study of T cell changes during pregnancy in multiple sclerosis. Profiled with immunoSEQ multiplex PCR; TCRdb holds only in-frame clones, not every one. Here the sample spans about 84,000 clones, about 94% being singletons. Sample: peripheral blood, taken in the third trimester of pregnancy. These receptors all come from a female donor with multiple sclerosis, enrolled in a pregnancy study.

The V gene is TRBV4-2, the J gene TRBJ1-6, with TRBD1 as a possible D gene (6 bases). CDR3 size: 15 residues. The germline V gene encodes CDR1 LGHNA and CDR2 YNFKEQ. V dropped 1 base and J dropped 7 bases, with 11 bases sitting between them. The CDR3, as DNA: TGTGCCAGCAGCCAAGGGGCCAGGGGAAATTCACCCCTCCACTTT. Translation: CASSQGARGNSPLHF.

This chain joins TRBV5-4 and TRBJ1-4; D perhaps matches TRBD1 (6 bases). The CDR3 totals 14 residues. Germline CDR1 SGHNT, CDR2 YYREEE (reference sequence). Trimming took off 2 bases at V and 6 bases at J, with 11 bases between the two ends. The CDR3 DNA follows: TGTGCCAGCAGCTTTGGGGGGGCCGATGAAAAACTGTTTTTT. This gives the protein CASSFGGADEKLFF.

The CDR3 sequence is CARSLILRGEPQHF. In DNA form, the CDR3 reads TGTGCCAGAAGCTTAATCCTACGGGGAGAGCCCCAGCATTTT. The V and J genes are TRBV5-3 and TRBJ1-5; D is unclear. TRBV5-3 qualifies as an ORF whose function is uncertain. V lost 2 bases and J 8 bases, leaving 14 bases between the germline ends. The CDR3 sequence is 14 residues long.

The chain couples TRBV5-1 to TRBJ1-4; 7 bases fit TRBD1. Trimming at V came to 4 bases and at J to 5 bases, leaving 2 bases not matched to a gene. The CDR3 length is 13 residues. Germline CDR1 is SGHRS and CDR2 is YFSETQ. DNA of the CDR3: TGCGCCAGCAGCGAGGGACAGAATGAAAAACTGTTTTTT. Its translation: CASSEGQNEKLFF.

This clone is a singleton in its sample. V gene TRBV2 combines with J gene TRBJ2-5, with a tentative D call TRBD2 (5 bases). Germline CDR1 reads SNHLY; CDR2 reads FYNNEI. With 4 bases removed from V and 3 bases from J, the gap between germline ends came to 9 bases. CDR3 length equals 13 residues. Written as DNA, the CDR3 is TGTGCCAGCAGTGGTGGGAGAAAAGAGACCCAGTACTTC. Protein sequence: CASSGGRKETQYF.

The chain recombines TRBV11-1 with TRBJ1-2; tentative D call: TRBD1 (6 bases). There are 14 residues in the CDR3. CDR1 and CDR2 (germline): SGHAT, FQDESV (reference sequence). V gave up 4 bases and J gave up 4 bases, with 13 bases separating them. This chain's CDR3 is CASSSRQGTYGYTF. For the CDR3, the DNA is TGTGCCAGCAGCTCACGCCAGGGGACCTATGGCTACACCTTC.

The chain recombines TRBV2 with TRBJ2-7; maybe TRBD1 (6 bases). V gave up 6 bases and J gave up 3 bases, with 15 bases separating them. This CDR3 region has 14 residues. Germline values: CDR1 SNHLY, CDR2 FYNNEI. The CDR3 region has the DNA TGTGCCAGCAGCAGGGGTTTAGGGATCTACGAGCAGTACTTC. It specifies CASSRGLGIYEQYF.

V and J are TRBV19 and TRBJ1-1; a possible D gene is TRBD1 (5 bases). This CDR3 has 14 residues. Germline CDR1 LNHDA, CDR2 SQIVND (reference sequence). The V gene lost 4 bases and the J gene lost 1 base, with 10 bases spanning the gap. The CDR3 sequence: CASSRQGGNTEAFF. The CDR3 DNA sequence: TGTGCCAGTAGTAGGCAGGGTGGGAACACTGAAGCTTTCTTT.

The chain is built from TRBV20-1 and TRBJ2-5; D gene unclear. V dropped 7 bases and J dropped 5 bases, with 11 bases sitting between them. Germline assignment: CDR1 DFQATT and CDR2 SNEGSKA (reference sequence). The CDR3 has 11 amino acids. Here the CDR3 DNA reads TGCAGTGGAACGGTGAGGGAGACCCAGTACTTC. Amino acid sequence: CSGTVRETQYF.

This chain connects TRBV4-1 to TRBJ2-2; 8 bases match TRBD2. The CDR3 consists of 15 residues. Losses at the gene ends were 3 bases for V and 3 bases for J; bases not matched to a gene: 3. Germline-derived CDR1 and CDR2 are MGHRA and YSYEKL. The CDR3 here is CASSQRAGDTGELFF. The CDR3 nucleotides read TGCGCCAGCAGCCAGAGAGCGGGGGACACCGGGGAGCTGTTTTTT.

V gene TRBV5-4 combines with J gene TRBJ2-6, with TRBD1 matching 10 bases. Germline CDR1 SGHNT, CDR2 YYREEE (reference sequence). The CDR3 runs 18 residues. With V trimmed by 9 bases and J by 4 bases, 16 bases remained unmatched. The CDR3 nucleotides are TGTGCCACCATTCCGGGGACAGGGGCCCTCTCGGGGGCCAACGTCCTGACTTTC. Translation: CATIPGTGALSGANVLTF.

The chain joins TRBV27 to TRBJ2-7; D possibly corresponds to TRBD2 (6 bases). Germline lookup yields CDR1 MNHEY and CDR2 SMNVEV (reference sequence). The CDR3 has 12 residues. The germline V and J ends were trimmed by 7 bases and 3 bases, with 10 bases remaining between them. In nucleotides, the CDR3 is TGTGCCAGCAAGGGACTTAGCTACGAGCAGTACTTC. Residues: CASKGLSYEQYF.

The V gene is TRBV11-1, the J gene TRBJ1-2; 9 bases are a match to TRBD1. J was trimmed by 0 bases and V by 5 bases; bases with no gene match: 4. Germline loops: CDR1 SGHAT, CDR2 FQDESV (reference sequence). CDR3 size: 15 residues. The CDR3 is CASSTGQGTNYGYTF. The CDR3 DNA sequence: TGTGCCAGCAGCACCGGACAGGGGACTAACTATGGCTACACCTTC.

The V gene is TRBV9, the J gene TRBJ1-1; weak D call: TRBD1 (6 bases). The CDR3 extends over 16 amino acids. Germline V gene data show CDR1 as SGDLS and CDR2 as YYNGEE. Trimming took 0 bases from V and 4 from J, leaving 16 bases between them. Here the CDR3 DNA reads TGTGCCAGCAGCGTAGCATCGGCTATAGGGGGCACTGAAGCTTTCTTT. It is translated as CASSVASAIGGTEAFF.

This clone was counted a single time. The chain couples TRBV27 to TRBJ2-3; 13 bases line up with TRBD2. The ends lost 4 bases at V and 1 base at J; junction bases unmatched: 8. Germline loops: CDR1 MNHEY, CDR2 SMNVEV (reference sequence). The CDR3 extends over 18 amino acids. The CDR3 bases are TGTGCCAGCAGTTGGCGACTAGCGGGGGGCCTCGGCACAGATACGCAGTATTTT. Translated, it gives CASSWRLAGGLGTDTQYF.

The chain links TRBV30 to TRBJ2-7; 7 nucleotides align to TRBD1. The CDR3 extends over 11 amino acids. Per germline, CDR1 GTSNPN and CDR2 SVGIG (reference sequence). V trimming: 7 bases; J trimming: 2 bases; junction bases outside the gene matches: 2. The CDR3 DNA is TGTGCCTACAGGGGCGCCTACGAGCAGTACTTC. Encoded protein: CAYRGAYEQYF.

The V gene is TRBV19, the J gene TRBJ1-4, with D possibly matching TRBD1 (6 bases). This CDR3 is 15 amino acids long. The germline gives CDR1 LNHDA, CDR2 SQIVND (reference sequence). V was cut by 7 bases and J by 2 bases, with 14 bases left in between. CDR3 loop: CASTLVGATNEKLFF. The CDR3 region has the DNA TGTGCCAGTACCTTAGTGGGGGCGACTAATGAAAAACTGTTTTTT.

V is TRBV7-6 and J is TRBJ1-6; D is unclear. CDR3 size: 13 residues. Germline-derived CDR1 and CDR2 are SGHVS and FNYEAQ. Trimming took off 5 bases at V and 8 bases at J, with 10 bases between the two ends. For the CDR3, the DNA is TGTGCCAGCAGCACTAACGGGGATTCACCCCTCCACTTT. Its protein product is CASSTNGDSPLHF.

This rearrangement joins TRBV19 to TRBJ2-3; the D gene is possibly TRBD1 (6 bases). The CDR3 is 14 amino acids. The V gene lost 8 bases and the J gene lost 2 bases, with 14 bases spanning the gap. Germline CDR1 is LNHDA and CDR2 is SQIVND (reference sequence). As DNA, the CDR3 is TGTGCCAGTCGCCCCCAGGGGCCCACAGATACGCAGTATTTT. Translating gives CASRPQGPTDTQYF. The full variable domain, its missing parts supplied by reference TRBV19 and TRBJ2-3, is DGGITQSPKYLFRKEGQNVTLSCEQNLNHDAMYWYRQDPGQGLRLIYYSQIVNDFQKGDIAEGYSVSREKKESFPLTVTSAQKNPTAFYLCASRPQGPTDTQYFGPGTRLTVL.

This chain links TRBV30 with TRBJ1-5; 7 bases map to TRBD1. J lost 9 bases, V lost 0 bases, and 11 bases had no gene match. This CDR3 is 15 amino acids long. CDR1 GTSNPN and CDR2 SVGIG come from the germline V gene (reference sequence). CDR3 sequence: CAWSVKRAGGTPQHF. Here the CDR3 DNA reads TGTGCCTGGAGTGTTAAAAGGGCAGGGGGGACGCCCCAGCATTTT.

The chain couples TRBV14 to TRBJ2-7, with 8 nucleotides matching TRBD2. The CDR3 loop spans 16 amino acids. The junction had 12 bases not matched to a gene; V was cut back by 3 bases and J by 5 bases. Germline loops: CDR1 SGHDN, CDR2 FVKESK. CDR3 in amino acids: CASSQVAWLAGDEQYF. The CDR3 DNA reads as TGTGCCAGCAGCCAGGTGGCTTGGCTAGCGGGTGACGAGCAGTACTTC.

This chain links TRBV9 with TRBJ2-7; tentatively, D is TRBD1 (5 bases). Per germline, CDR1 SGDLS and CDR2 YYNGEE. Trimming took off 3 bases at V and 2 bases at J, with 9 bases between the two ends. This CDR3 contains 13 residues. CDR3 amino acids: CASSAGQTYEQYF. In DNA, the CDR3 is TGTGCCAGCAGCGCCGGACAAACCTACGAGCAGTACTTC.

The gene calls are TRBV10-2 and TRBJ2-7; D possibly corresponds to TRBD2 (6 bases). V lost 4 bases to trimming and J lost 3 bases, with 13 bases between them. Germline CDR1 reads WSHSY; CDR2 reads SAAADI. The CDR3 has 14 residues. The CDR3 loop reads CASSARLGSYEQYF. CDR3 nucleotide sequence: TGCGCCAGCAGTGCTAGACTAGGGAGCTACGAGCAGTACTTC.

The chain employs TRBV5-6 and TRBJ2-2; 10 bases align to TRBD1. The germline V gene encodes CDR1 SGHDT and CDR2 YYEEEE. V shed 0 bases, J shed 4 bases, and the junction held 6 bases outside the gene matches. The CDR3 consists of 17 residues. The CDR3 DNA reads as TGTGCCAGCAGCTTGGCGGGCGGGACAGGGGCCACCGGGGAGCTGTTTTTT. As protein: CASSLAGGTGATGELFF.

The chain uses TRBV11-2 and TRBJ1-1; tentatively, D is TRBD1 (5 bases). The CDR3 loop spans 16 amino acids. Germline-derived CDR1 and CDR2 are SGHAT and FQNNGV. Trimming stripped 2 bases from V and 1 base from J, with 14 bases between. CDR3 in DNA: TGTGCCAGCAGCTTATGGGTATACAGGCAGAACACTGAAGCTTTCTTT. Protein: CASSLWVYRQNTEAFF.

This clone was counted once. The V gene is TRBV5-4, the J gene TRBJ2-3; TRBD2 aligns across 15 bases. The J segment lost 2 bases and the V segment lost 0 bases, leaving 4 bases of the junction unmatched. There are 18 residues in the CDR3. CDR1 is SGHNT and CDR2 is YYREEE in the germline V gene (reference sequence). The DNA for the CDR3 is TGTGCCAGCAGCTTGGGGACTAGCGGGGGGGCAATCACAGATACGCAGTATTTT. Residues: CASSLGTSGGAITDTQYF.

The chain carries TRBV7-9 and TRBJ1-3, with D maybe TRBD1 (6 bases). This CDR3 spans 15 amino acids. V gave up 5 bases and J gave up 2 bases, with 13 bases separating them. CDR1 and CDR2 from the germline V gene are SEHNR and FQNEAQ (reference sequence). This CDR3 reads CASSPTGFAGNTIYF. DNA of the CDR3: TGTGCCAGCAGCCCCACAGGGTTTGCTGGAAACACCATATATTTT. Filled out from reference TRBV7-9 and TRBJ1-3, the complete variable domain reads DTGVSQNPRHKITKRGQNVTFRCDPISEHNRLYWYRQTLGQGPEFLTYFQNEAQLEKSRLLSDRFSAERPKGSFSTLEIQRTEQGDSAMYLCASSPTGFAGNTIYFGEGSWLTVV.